The following is a T cell receptor (beta chain) sequence with its context. Its antigen is undetermined. The junction departs from germline at one end; a sequencing error may be responsible. Germline V gives CDR1 WNHNN, CDR2 SYGVQD (reference sequence). The CDR3 totals 11 residues. This entry comes from a study of cytotoxic CD8 clonotypes in ibrutinib-treated CLL. The study, taken as a whole, reports: Timing of sampling differed between sustained-remission and progressing patients. Measured clonality at baseline was greater than in age-matched healthy donors and tracked with circulating CD8+ T-cell counts.

Using immunoSEQ multiplex PCR, the repertoire was profiled, and TCRdb retains in-frame clones only, with some absent. The sample has over 110,000 clones; approximately 89% are singletons. This TCR was sampled from a human donor with chronic lymphocytic leukemia. The chain recombines TRBV10-1 with TRBJ2-7, with D possibly being TRBD1 or TRBD2 (5 bases each). The sequencing here drew on PBMCs, taken after 12 months of ibrutinib treatment. The CDR3 region has the DNA TGCGCCAGCAGTGAGGGGACGGAGAGGGCTTTC. Protein: CASSEGTERAF.